A single sample gave rise to the 14 T cell receptor beta chains below, sequenced in a study of blood T cell repertoires in COVID-19. The repertoire was sequenced with immunoSEQ multiplex PCR; TCRdb's copy has only in-frame clones and lacks some. The sample includes some 270,000 clones, about 87% of them seen just once. Sequencing was done on a sample of PBMCs or T cells enriched from blood (not recorded which). These TCRs come from a woman aged 35 to 49 who had been exposed to COVID-19.

A note on this clone: Other DNA sequences in the same sample also yield this CDR3. J is TRBJ1-2 and V is TRBV28; weak D call: TRBD1 (5 bases). V was shortened by 4 bases and J by 4 bases, with 13 bases between the two germline ends. This CDR3 has 14 residues. Germline V gives CDR1 MDHEN, CDR2 SYDVKM. The CDR3 DNA reads as TGTGCCAGCAGTTCAGGACAACTTCTCTATGGCTACACCTTC. Amino acid sequence: CASSSGQLLYGYTF.

CDR3 DNA: TGTGCCAGCAGCCAAACCTCCGGACAGCCTGGCTACACCTTC. This translates into CASSQTSGQPGYTF. The rearrangement uses TRBV6-5 and TRBJ1-2, with D possibly matching TRBD1 (6 bases). Germline assignment: CDR1 MNHEY and CDR2 SVGAGI. This CDR3 is 14 amino acids long. Trimming took off 6 bases at V and 7 bases at J, with 18 bases between the two ends.

V is TRBV7-9 and J is TRBJ2-3, with TRBD1 matching 9 bases. Germline lookup yields CDR1 SEHNR and CDR2 FQNEAQ (reference sequence). The CDR3 extends over 16 amino acids. After removal of 5 bases from V and 0 bases from J, the junction contained 6 bases not matched to a gene. The CDR3, as DNA: TGTGCCAGCAGCAAAACCGGGACAGGGAGCACAGATACGCAGTATTTT. It yields the protein CASSKTGTGSTDTQYF.

This chain joins TRBV28 and TRBJ1-5, with TRBD1 as a possible D gene (5 bases). CDR1 and CDR2 from the germline V gene are MDHEN and SYDVKM. There are 14 residues in the CDR3. The V and J ends lost 5 bases and 6 bases respectively, with 14 bases between them. For the CDR3, the DNA is TGTGCCAGCAGTGTTGGGGGGGTGGGTCAGCCCCAGCATTTT. Protein product: CASSVGGVGQPQHF.

This chain links TRBV12-3 or TRBV12-4 with TRBJ1-1, with a possible D match to TRBD1 (5 bases). Trimming pared 6 bases from V and 5 bases from J, leaving 13 bases between. The CDR3 has 13 amino acids. CDR3 nucleotide sequence: TGTGCCAGCAGCCGACAGAGGAATACTGAAGCTTTCTTT. Its translation is CASSRQRNTEAFF.

The V gene is TRBV16, the J gene TRBJ2-5; D not certain. Per the germline V gene, CDR1 is KGHSY and CDR2 is FQNENV. The V end was cut by 4 bases, the J end by 0 bases, with 12 bases between. This CDR3 spans 15 amino acids. The CDR3 region has the DNA TGTGCCAGCAGCCCGTTCTGGCCAGACCAAGAGACCCAGTACTTC. As protein: CASSPFWPDQETQYF.

This clone was seen only once. This chain's CDR3 is CASSLETDRRTYEQYF. The CDR3 DNA reads TGCGCCAGCAGCTTGGAAACGGACAGGAGGACCTACGAGCAGTACTTC. The rearrangement uses TRBV5-1 and TRBJ2-7; 7 bases fit TRBD1. CDR1 is SGHRS, CDR2 YFSETQ, per germline. V lost 0 bases and J lost 2; bases outside the gene matches: 8. This CDR3 comprises 16 residues.

In this sample, this clone turned up once. For the CDR3, the DNA is TGTGCCAGCAGCCCAAGGACAGGGCGGGGGCCCCAGCATTTT. Translated: CASSPRTGRGPQHF. This chain links TRBV11-2 with TRBJ1-5; 8 bases agree with TRBD1. The CDR3 extends over 14 amino acids. Per germline, CDR1 SGHAT and CDR2 FQNNGV. V lost 5 bases to trimming and J lost 9 bases; unmatched junction nucleotides: 9.

The chain employs TRBV7-9 and TRBJ2-5; a weak D match, TRBD1 (6 bases). The CDR3 sequence is 14 residues long. Trimming pared 0 bases from V and 2 bases from J, leaving 7 bases between. Germline values: CDR1 SEHNR, CDR2 FQNEAQ (reference sequence). This CDR3 is CASSLAQGQETQYF. For the CDR3, the DNA is TGTGCCAGCAGCTTAGCCCAGGGGCAAGAGACCCAGTACTTC.

This clone turned up a few times. This CDR3 is CASSIQGVTNYGYTF. In nucleotides, the CDR3 is TGTGCCAGCAGCATACAGGGGGTGACGAACTATGGCTACACCTTC. V gene TRBV5-4 combines with J gene TRBJ1-2; 8 bases agree with TRBD1. Germline V gene lookup returns CDR1 SGHNT and CDR2 YYREEE (reference sequence). This CDR3 region has 15 residues. After removal of 4 bases from V and 2 bases from J, the junction contained 7 bases not matched to a gene.

The V gene is TRBV5-4, the J gene TRBJ1-1, with 9 bases lining up with TRBD1. CDR1 SGHNT and CDR2 YYREEE come from the germline V gene (reference sequence). This CDR3 has 13 residues. V shed 4 bases, J shed 7 bases, and the junction held 5 bases outside the gene matches. The CDR3 loop is CASSDDRGIEAFF. CDR3 nucleotide sequence: TGTGCCAGCAGCGATGACAGGGGGATTGAAGCTTTCTTT.

V gene TRBV19 combines with J gene TRBJ1-5; TRBD1 matches 7 bases. The CDR3 contains 14 residues. V was pared by 4 bases and J by 7 bases, with 7 bases of the junction left unmatched. Germline V lookup: CDR1 LNHDA, CDR2 SQIVND (reference sequence). The CDR3 region has the DNA TGTGCCAGTAGTAAAGGACAGGTTGCCCAGCCCCAGCATTTT. This translates into CASSKGQVAQPQHF. Complete variable domain (other parts from reference TRBV19 and TRBJ1-5): DGGITQSPKYLFRKEGQNVTLSCEQNLNHDAMYWYRQDPGQGLRLIYYSQIVNDFQKGDIAEGYSVSREKKESFPLTVTSAQKNPTAFYLCASSKGQVAQPQHFGDGTRLSIL.

The chain links TRBV27 to TRBJ1-5; D may be TRBD1 (5 bases). Germline lookup yields CDR1 MNHEY and CDR2 SMNVEV (reference sequence). The CDR3 sequence is 13 residues long. Between the trimmed V and J ends, which lost 4 bases and 6 bases, there was a span of 10 bases. The CDR3, as DNA: TGTGCCAGCAGTTCAGGGAATAGTCAGCCCCAGCATTTT. It codes for CASSSGNSQPQHF.

The V and J genes are TRBV27 and TRBJ2-3; TRBD1 agrees at 7 bases. After removal of 4 bases from V and 5 bases from J, the junction contained 9 bases not matched to a gene. CDR3 length: 15 residues. Germline assignment: CDR1 MNHEY and CDR2 SMNVEV (reference sequence). The CDR3 reads CASSSDRDRLDTQYF. CDR3 sequence (DNA): TGTGCCAGCAGTTCCGACAGGGACCGACTAGATACGCAGTATTTT.